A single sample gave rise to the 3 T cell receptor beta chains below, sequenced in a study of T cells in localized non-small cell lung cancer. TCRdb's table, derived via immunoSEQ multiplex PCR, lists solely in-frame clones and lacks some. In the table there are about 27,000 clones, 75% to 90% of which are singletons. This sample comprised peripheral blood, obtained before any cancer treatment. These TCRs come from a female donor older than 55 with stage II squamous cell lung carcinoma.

The CDR3 loop reads CASSQQDYEQYF. The CDR3 nucleotides are TGTGCCAGCAGCCAACAAGACTACGAGCAGTACTTC. V and J are TRBV14 and TRBJ2-7; D not certain. The V and J ends lost 2 bases and 3 bases respectively, with 5 bases between them. CDR1 and CDR2 (germline): SGHDN, FVKESK. The CDR3 loop spans 12 amino acids. Looking up the rest from reference TRBV14 and TRBJ2-7 gives the full variable domain: EAGVTQFPSHSVIEKGQTVTLRCDPISGHDNLYWYRRVMGKEIKFLLHFVKESKQDESGMPNNRFLAERTGGTYSTLKVQPAELEDSGVYFCASSQQDYEQYFGPGTRLTVT.

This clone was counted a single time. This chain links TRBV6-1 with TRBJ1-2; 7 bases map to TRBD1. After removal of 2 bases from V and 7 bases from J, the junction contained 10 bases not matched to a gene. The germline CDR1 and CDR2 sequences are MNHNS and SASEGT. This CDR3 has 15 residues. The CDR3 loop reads CASSELRDSRAGYTF. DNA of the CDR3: TGTGCCAGCAGTGAACTCCGGGACAGTCGTGCTGGCTACACCTTC.

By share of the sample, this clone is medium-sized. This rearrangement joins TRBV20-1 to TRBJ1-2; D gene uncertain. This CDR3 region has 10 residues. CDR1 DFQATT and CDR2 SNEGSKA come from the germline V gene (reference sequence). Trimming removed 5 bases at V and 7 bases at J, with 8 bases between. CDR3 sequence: CSAGSSGYTF. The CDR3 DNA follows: TGCAGTGCTGGGAGCTCTGGCTACACCTTC.